One sample yielded the 27 T cell receptor beta chains listed below, sequenced in a study of cytomegalovirus exposure and HLA in healthy donors (dated by TCRdb to the late 2010s). The library was produced with the immunoSEQ multiplex PCR assay. For the multiplex PCR, a mixture combining 60 forward primers for TCR Vbeta segments and 13 reverse primers for TCR Jbeta segments was used. The immuneACCESS repertoire file appears here via TCRdb, limited to in-frame rearrangements. These files lack a portion of the clones; in checked studies, under half of the deficit traces to unresolved V genes, and the cause of the others is not known. The sample contains 250,000 or so clones, around 81% of them found a single time. Roughly 7.4% of the sample comes from the top ten. Sequenced sample: PBMCs. Every receptor here comes from a woman aged 55 to 70 in good health and CMV-seropositive.

The V call is TRBV6-1, the J call TRBJ1-2, with unresolved D. Germline V lookup: CDR1 MNHNS, CDR2 SASEGT. Trimming took off 1 base at V and 8 bases at J, with 5 bases between the two ends. The CDR3 covers 11 residues. The CDR3 sequence is CASSEGGGYTF. Written as DNA, the CDR3 is TGTGCCAGCAGTGAAGGAGGGGGCTACACCTTC.

The chain employs TRBV10-3 and TRBJ1-3; D not resolved. This CDR3 is 14 amino acids long. Looked up from germline, CDR1 is ENHRY and CDR2 is SYGVKD. Trimming removed 0 bases from V and 2 bases from J, with 5 bases in between. The DNA of the CDR3 is TGTGCCATCAGTGAGTCGAGCGCTGGAAACACCATATATTTT. Encoded protein: CAISESSAGNTIYF.

This clone was picked up a small number of times. J is TRBJ1-5 and V is TRBV7-3; D ambiguous. The CDR3 is made up of 18 amino acids. Germline values: CDR1 SGHTA, CDR2 FQGTGA. V was cut by 3 bases and J by 5 bases, with 23 bases left in between. CDR3 nucleotide sequence: TGTGCCAGCAGCTTCTCCGCCTGGCGACTAAGTACGCATCAGCCCCAGCATTTT. Protein: CASSFSAWRLSTHQPQHF. Full variable domain (remainder filled in from reference TRBV7-3 and TRBJ1-5): GAGVSQTPSNKVTEKGKYVELRCDPISGHTALYWYRQSLGQGPEFLIYFQGTGAADDSGLPNDRFFAVRPEGSVSTLKIQRTERGDSAVYLCASSFSAWRLSTHQPQHFGDGTRLSIL.

This rearrangement joins TRBV5-1 to TRBJ1-2; TRBD1 agrees at 7 bases. V shed 1 base, J shed 8 bases, and the junction held 8 bases outside the gene matches. The CDR3 extends over 14 amino acids. Germline V lookup: CDR1 SGHRS, CDR2 YFSETQ. CDR3 coding DNA: TGCGCCAGCAGCTTGTCTCAGGGGGGTTTGGGCTACACCTTC. Protein sequence: CASSLSQGGLGYTF.

The CDR3 spells CASSLDRAKAFF. Written as DNA, the CDR3 is TGTGCCAGCAGCTTGGACAGGGCGAAAGCTTTCTTT. This sequence joins TRBV7-9 and TRBJ1-1, with 8 bases matching TRBD1. The CDR3 sequence is 12 residues long. The germline CDR1 and CDR2 sequences are SEHNR and FQNEAQ (reference sequence). V lost 3 bases, J lost 9 bases, and 3 bases stayed unmatched. The full variable domain, rest sourced from reference TRBV7-9 and TRBJ1-1, is DTGVSQNPRHKITKRGQNVTFRCDPISEHNRLYWYRQTLGQGPEFLTYFQNEAQLEKSRLLSDRFSAERPKGSFSTLEIQRTEQGDSAMYLCASSLDRAKAFFGQGTRLTVV.

In the case of this clone: This sequence may be a read error, since a much larger clone differs from it by one base. V and J are TRBV6-5 and TRBJ1-1, with D maybe TRBD1 (6 bases). V was cut by 4 bases and J by 4 bases, with 7 bases left in between. Germline CDR1 MNHEY, CDR2 SVGAGI. The CDR3 length is 12 residues. The CDR3 bases are TGTGCCAGCAGTTTCAGGGGCACTGAAGCTTTCTTT. This codes for CASSFRGTEAFF.

V usage is TRBV2 and J usage is TRBJ2-3; D is possibly TRBD1 (6 bases). CDR1 and CDR2 from the germline V gene are SNHLY and FYNNEI. Trimming removed 5 bases from V and 4 bases from J, with 16 bases in between. The CDR3 spans 15 residues. The CDR3: CASSKWQGRADTQYF. The CDR3 region has the DNA TGTGCCAGCAGTAAATGGCAGGGGCGGGCAGATACGCAGTATTTT.

This clone was found a few times. This rearrangement joins TRBV7-9 to TRBJ2-7, with D perhaps TRBD2 (5 bases). The germline V gene has CDR1 SEHNR and CDR2 FQNEAQ (reference sequence). This CDR3 is built from 13 residues. Trimming stripped 5 bases from V and 5 bases from J, with 13 bases between. CDR3 amino acids: CASSPVGVNEQYF. CDR3 bases: TGTGCCAGCAGCCCAGTGGGAGTAAACGAGCAGTACTTC.

CDR3 sequence reads: CASSVISNTEAFF. The CDR3 bases are TGTGCCAGCAGCGTAATCTCGAACACTGAAGCTTTCTTT. J is TRBJ1-1 and V is TRBV9; D is unclear. This CDR3 comprises 13 residues. V was trimmed by 1 base and J by 1 base, leaving 5 bases between them. The V gene's germline CDR1 is SGDLS and CDR2 YYNGEE.

This sequence joins TRBV9 and TRBJ1-1, with unresolved D. This CDR3 is 15 amino acids long. Trimming stripped 0 bases from V and 0 bases from J, with 9 bases between. Germline V gene sequence: CDR1 SGDLS, CDR2 YYNGEE. The CDR3 DNA reads TGTGCCAGCAGCGTAGTAGGAGGACTGAACACTGAAGCTTTCTTT. This encodes CASSVVGGLNTEAFF.

This sequence joins TRBV5-1 and TRBJ1-1; D is ambiguous. The germline CDR1 and CDR2 sequences are SGHRS and YFSETQ. With 6 bases removed from V and 5 bases from J, the gap between germline ends came to 17 bases. The CDR3 is 14 residues long. The CDR3 reads CASTEAGLRTEAFF. The CDR3 DNA is TGCGCCAGCACAGAAGCGGGGTTGCGAACTGAAGCTTTCTTT. The entire variable domain, with the rest obtained from reference TRBV5-1 and TRBJ1-1, is as follows: KAGVTQTPRYLIKTRGQQVTLSCSPISGHRSVSWYQQTPGQGLQFLFEYFSETQRNKGNFPGRFSGRQFSNSRSEMNVSTLELGDSALYLCASTEAGLRTEAFFGQGTRLTVV.

The J gene is TRBJ2-7, the V gene TRBV6-6; no clear D. Germline CDR1 is MNHNY and CDR2 is SVGAGI (reference sequence). CDR3 length equals 13 residues. V lost 5 bases and J lost 5, with 13 bases in between. The CDR3 loop reads CASSPVSGHEQYF. The CDR3 bases are TGTGCCAGCAGTCCCGTAAGTGGGCACGAGCAGTACTTC.

The chain combines TRBV5-1 with TRBJ2-1, with 12 positions matching TRBD2. Germline V gives CDR1 SGHRS, CDR2 YFSETQ. The V and J ends lost 4 bases and 9 bases, in that order; junction bases with no gene match: 14. CDR3 length: 17 amino acids. CDR3 nucleotides: TGCGCCAGCAGCATACCCCGACTAGCGGGAGAGTCCGGTGAGCAGTTCTTC. It translates to CASSIPRLAGESGEQFF. The full variable domain, completed using reference TRBV5-1 and TRBJ2-1, is KAGVTQTPRYLIKTRGQQVTLSCSPISGHRSVSWYQQTPGQGLQFLFEYFSETQRNKGNFPGRFSGRQFSNSRSEMNVSTLELGDSALYLCASSIPRLAGESGEQFFGPGTRLTVL.

This clone was detected once. The rearrangement links TRBV4-2 to TRBJ2-7; D possibly corresponds to TRBD1 (5 bases). Deletions cut 0 bases from V and 0 bases from J, with 12 bases between. This CDR3 is built from 16 residues. The V gene's germline CDR1 is LGHNA and CDR2 YNFKEQ. CDR3 sequence reads: CASSQDLEQDSYEQYF. CDR3 nucleotide sequence: TGTGCCAGCAGCCAAGATCTAGAACAGGACTCCTACGAGCAGTACTTC.

This chain joins TRBV6-1 and TRBJ1-2; D is unclear. Germline loops: CDR1 MNHNS, CDR2 SASEGT. This CDR3 has 14 amino acids. The V end lost 3 bases, the J end lost 6 bases, and 14 bases lay between the germline ends. CDR3 loop: CASSEMRIWNGYTF. The CDR3 DNA reads as TGTGCCAGCAGTGAGATGCGGATTTGGAATGGCTACACCTTC.

The chain is built from TRBV7-2 and TRBJ2-7, with D possibly being TRBD1 (5 bases). This CDR3 is 15 amino acids long. Germline CDR1 reads SGHTA; CDR2 reads FQGNSA. V lost 5 bases, J lost 3 bases, and 17 bases lay in between. CDR3 sequence: CASSARVNANYEQYF. DNA of the CDR3: TGTGCCAGCAGCGCCAGGGTGAACGCCAACTACGAGCAGTACTTC.

The rearrangement joins TRBV10-2 to TRBJ2-7; tentatively, D is TRBD2 (5 bases). This CDR3 has 15 residues. V was cut by 5 bases and J by 4 bases, with 18 bases left in between. Germline lookup yields CDR1 WSHSY and CDR2 SAAADI. In nucleotides, the CDR3 is TGCGCCAGCAGTTCGGCGTACGGGATCGCGTACGAGCAGTACTTC. The encoded protein is CASSSAYGIAYEQYF.

The chain uses TRBV5-1 and TRBJ2-2; D call uncertain. The V and J ends lost 0 bases and 1 base respectively, with 13 bases between them. The CDR3 loop spans 17 amino acids. Germline assignment: CDR1 SGHRS and CDR2 YFSETQ. The CDR3 here is CASSLATMVMNTGELFF. In DNA, the CDR3 is TGCGCCAGCAGCTTGGCCACTATGGTAATGAACACCGGGGAGCTGTTTTTT.

The rearrangement uses TRBV9 and TRBJ2-7, with TRBD2 matching over 9 bases. The germline CDR1 and CDR2 sequences are SGDLS and YYNGEE. CDR3 length equals 14 residues. V was clipped by 3 bases and J by 2 bases; unmatched bases: 3. CDR3 coding DNA: TGTGCCAGCAGCGCTAGCGGGACCACCTACGAGCAGTACTTC. It translates to CASSASGTTYEQYF.

This sequence joins TRBV11-2 and TRBJ2-1; TRBD2 agrees at 12 bases. The CDR3 totals 15 residues. Germline CDR1 SGHAT, CDR2 FQNNGV. The V segment lost 1 base and the J segment 9 bases; nucleotides outside the gene matches: 4. CDR3 loop: CASSLATSGSREQFF. The CDR3 bases are TGTGCCAGCAGCTTAGCGACTAGCGGGAGCCGTGAGCAGTTCTTC.

J is TRBJ1-4 and V is TRBV27; TRBD1 matches 9 bases. V gave up 5 bases and J gave up 8 bases; unmatched junction bases: 9. The CDR3 is 15 amino acids. CDR1 is MNHEY, CDR2 SMNVEV, per germline (reference sequence). The CDR3 DNA is TGTGCCAGCAGTCAACGACAGGGGGTGGGGGAAAAACTGTTTTTT. The encoded protein is CASSQRQGVGEKLFF.

This chain connects TRBV4-1 to TRBJ1-1, with 10 nucleotides matching TRBD1. The CDR3 covers 14 residues. From germline, CDR1 is MGHRA and CDR2 YSYEKL. V lost 3 bases to trimming and J lost 5 bases; unmatched junction nucleotides: 3. CDR3 in amino acids: CASSQTDRGTEAFF. CDR3 bases: TGCGCCAGCAGCCAGACGGACAGGGGGACTGAAGCTTTCTTT.

This chain links TRBV6-1 with TRBJ2-5; 10 nucleotides agree with TRBD2. Germline-derived CDR1 and CDR2 are MNHNS and SASEGT. Germline trimming cut 4 bases from V and 1 base from J; bases unmatched to any gene: 6. The CDR3 is made up of 16 amino acids. CDR3 sequence (DNA): TGTGCCAGCAGTGGGCTACGACTAGCGGGCCAAGAGACCCAGTACTTC. Amino acids: CASSGLRLAGQETQYF.

This clone was picked up one time. The CDR3 sequence: CASSEVIAGGQASEQFF. The DNA for the CDR3 is TGTGCCAGCAGTGAAGTAATAGCGGGAGGGCAAGCTAGTGAGCAGTTCTTC. The V gene is TRBV6-1, the J gene TRBJ2-1; TRBD2 agrees at 11 bases. The germline V gene encodes CDR1 MNHNS and CDR2 SASEGT. The CDR3 is 17 residues long. Trimming took 1 base from V and 9 from J; bases not matched to a gene: 11.

The rearrangement joins TRBV2 to TRBJ2-1, with TRBD2 matching 12 bases. Germline CDR1 SNHLY, CDR2 FYNNEI. After removal of 7 bases from V and 9 bases from J, the junction contained 10 bases not matched to a gene. The length of the CDR3 is 15 residues. The CDR3 here is CASTRLAGVSGEQFF. DNA for the CDR3: TGTGCCAGCACCAGACTAGCGGGAGTATCTGGTGAGCAGTTCTTC. Drawing the rest from reference TRBV2 and TRBJ2-1, the complete variable domain is EPEVTQTPSHQVTQMGQEVILRCVPISNHLYFYWYRQILGQKVEFLVSFYNNEISEKSEIFDDQFSVERPDGSNFTLKIRSTKLEDSAMYFCASTRLAGVSGEQFFGPGTRLTVL.

This clone was detected a few times. The genes are TRBV5-1 and TRBJ1-4, with 8 bases matching TRBD1. This CDR3 contains 16 residues. The V gene's germline CDR1 is SGHRS and CDR2 YFSETQ. The ends lost 0 bases at V and 8 bases at J; junction bases unmatched: 9. CDR3 DNA: TGCGCCAGCAGCTTGGCCCCCCCAGGGGGCGGCGAAAAACTGTTTTTT. Translated, it gives CASSLAPPGGGEKLFF.

The chain joins TRBV4-1 to TRBJ2-5; 9 bases are a match to TRBD1. Losses at the gene ends were 4 bases for V and 4 bases for J; bases not matched to a gene: 4. Per the germline V gene, CDR1 is MGHRA and CDR2 is YSYEKL. The CDR3 sequence is 14 residues long. In nucleotides, the CDR3 is TGCGCCAGCAGCCCACAGGGGGCTGGAGAGACCCAGTACTTC. Translation gives CASSPQGAGETQYF.